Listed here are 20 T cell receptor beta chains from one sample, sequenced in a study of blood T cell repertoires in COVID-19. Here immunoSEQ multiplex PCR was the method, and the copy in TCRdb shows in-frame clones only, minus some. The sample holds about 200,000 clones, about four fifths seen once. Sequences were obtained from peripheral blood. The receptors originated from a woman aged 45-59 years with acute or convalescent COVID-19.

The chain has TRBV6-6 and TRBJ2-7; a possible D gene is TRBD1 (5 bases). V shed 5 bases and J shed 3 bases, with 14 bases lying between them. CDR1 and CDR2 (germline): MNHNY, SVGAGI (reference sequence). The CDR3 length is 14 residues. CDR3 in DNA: TGTGCCAGCAGTCCGACAGAGATCCGCTACGAGCAGTACTTC. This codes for CASSPTEIRYEQYF.

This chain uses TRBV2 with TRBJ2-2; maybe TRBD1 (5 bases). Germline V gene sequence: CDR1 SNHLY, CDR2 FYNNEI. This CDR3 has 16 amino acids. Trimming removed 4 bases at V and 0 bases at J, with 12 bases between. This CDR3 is CASSAQGLANTGELFF. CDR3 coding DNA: TGTGCCAGCAGTGCTCAGGGTCTAGCGAACACCGGGGAGCTGTTTTTT.

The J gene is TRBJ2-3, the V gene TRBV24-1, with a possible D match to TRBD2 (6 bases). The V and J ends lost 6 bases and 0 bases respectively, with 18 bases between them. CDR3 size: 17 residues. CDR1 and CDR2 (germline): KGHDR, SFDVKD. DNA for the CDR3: TGTGCCACCAGTCCCCGTCCGGGACTTCCTAGCACAGATACGCAGTATTTT. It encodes CATSPRPGLPSTDTQYF.

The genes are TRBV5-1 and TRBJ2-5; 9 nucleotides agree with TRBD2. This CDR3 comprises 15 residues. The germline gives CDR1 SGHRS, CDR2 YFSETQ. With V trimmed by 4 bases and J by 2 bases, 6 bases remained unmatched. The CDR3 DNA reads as TGCGCCAGCAGCCGTGAGCGGGGGGTACAAGAGACCCAGTACTTC. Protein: CASSRERGVQETQYF.

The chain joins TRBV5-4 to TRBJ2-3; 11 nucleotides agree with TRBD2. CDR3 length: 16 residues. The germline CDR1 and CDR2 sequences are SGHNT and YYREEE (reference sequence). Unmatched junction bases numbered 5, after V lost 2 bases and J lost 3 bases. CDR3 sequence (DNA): TGTGCCAGCAGCTTACTAGCGGGAGAAGCAACAGATACGCAGTATTTT. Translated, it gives CASSLLAGEATDTQYF.

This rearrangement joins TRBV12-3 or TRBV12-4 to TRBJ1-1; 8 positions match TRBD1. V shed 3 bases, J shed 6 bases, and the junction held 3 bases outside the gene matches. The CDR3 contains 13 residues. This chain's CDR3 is CASSFPGGPEAFF. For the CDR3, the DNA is TGTGCCAGCAGTTTTCCAGGGGGCCCTGAAGCTTTCTTT.

The CDR3 protein is CASTAPGLASYEQYF. The CDR3 coding sequence is TGTGCCAGCACCGCACCGGGACTAGCCTCCTACGAGCAGTACTTC. The chain is built from TRBV28 and TRBJ2-7; 9 bases are a match to TRBD2. The CDR3 has 15 amino acids. The V gene end was trimmed by 7 bases and the J gene end by 0 bases; junction bases not matched to a gene: 7. CDR1 is MDHEN and CDR2 is SYDVKM in the germline V gene.

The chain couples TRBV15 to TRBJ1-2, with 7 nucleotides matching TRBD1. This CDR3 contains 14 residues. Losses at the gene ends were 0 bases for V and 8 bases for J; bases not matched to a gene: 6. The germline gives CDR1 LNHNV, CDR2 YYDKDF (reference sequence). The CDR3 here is CATSRDLTGSGYTF. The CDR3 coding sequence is TGTGCCACCAGCAGAGATTTGACAGGGAGCGGCTACACCTTC.

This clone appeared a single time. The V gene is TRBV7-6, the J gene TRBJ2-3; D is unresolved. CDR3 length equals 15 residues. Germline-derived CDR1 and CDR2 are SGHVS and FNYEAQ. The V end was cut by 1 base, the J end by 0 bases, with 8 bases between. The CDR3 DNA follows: TGTGCCAGCAGCTTAGTCGAAGCTAGCACAGATACGCAGTATTTT. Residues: CASSLVEASTDTQYF.

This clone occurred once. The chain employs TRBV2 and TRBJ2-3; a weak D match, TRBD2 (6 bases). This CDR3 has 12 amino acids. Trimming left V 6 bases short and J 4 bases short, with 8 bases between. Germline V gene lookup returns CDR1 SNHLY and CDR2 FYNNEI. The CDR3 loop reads CASREGPDTQYF. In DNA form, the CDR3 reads TGTGCCAGCAGGGAGGGCCCAGATACGCAGTATTTT.

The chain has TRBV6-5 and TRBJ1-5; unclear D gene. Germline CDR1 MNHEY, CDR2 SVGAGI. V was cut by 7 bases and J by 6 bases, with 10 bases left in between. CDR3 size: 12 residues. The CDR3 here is CASKERTQPQHF. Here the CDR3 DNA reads TGTGCCAGCAAAGAGAGAACTCAGCCCCAGCATTTT.

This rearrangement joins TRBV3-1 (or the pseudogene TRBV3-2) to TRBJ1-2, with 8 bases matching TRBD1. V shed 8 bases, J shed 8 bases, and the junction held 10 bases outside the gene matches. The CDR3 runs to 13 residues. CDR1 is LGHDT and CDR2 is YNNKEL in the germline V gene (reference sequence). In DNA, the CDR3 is TGTGCCAGCTCAGCTCAGGGGGCGCGCGGCTACACCTTC. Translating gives CASSAQGARGYTF.

CDR3 nucleotide sequence: TGTGCCATCAGGGGCCTTGGAAACACCATATATTTT. Protein: CAIRGLGNTIYF. The gene calls are TRBV10-3 and TRBJ1-3, with no clear D. This CDR3 spans 12 amino acids. Trimming cost V 6 bases and J 3 bases, with 6 bases left between them. Per germline, CDR1 ENHRY and CDR2 SYGVKD.

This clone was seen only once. The CDR3 protein is CASSLGDRTQNIQYF. CDR3 sequence (DNA): TGCGCCAGCAGCTTGGGGGACAGAACTCAGAACATTCAGTACTTC. The chain recombines TRBV5-1 with TRBJ2-4, with TRBD1 matching over 7 bases. Germline assignment: CDR1 SGHRS and CDR2 YFSETQ. The V segment lost 0 bases and the J segment 7 bases; nucleotides outside the gene matches: 7. CDR3 length: 15 residues.

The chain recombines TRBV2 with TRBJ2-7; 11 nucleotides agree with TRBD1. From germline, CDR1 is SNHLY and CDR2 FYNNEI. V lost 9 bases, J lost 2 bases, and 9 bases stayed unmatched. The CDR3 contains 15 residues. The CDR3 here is CASQATGQGAYEQYF. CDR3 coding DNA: TGTGCCAGTCAGGCAACGGGACAGGGGGCCTACGAGCAGTACTTC.

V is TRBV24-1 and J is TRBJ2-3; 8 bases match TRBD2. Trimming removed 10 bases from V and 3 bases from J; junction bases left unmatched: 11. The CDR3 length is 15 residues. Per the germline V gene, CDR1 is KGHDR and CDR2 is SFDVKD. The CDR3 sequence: CATTGSAGGTDTQYF. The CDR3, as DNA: TGTGCCACGACCGGCAGCGCGGGAGGTACAGATACGCAGTATTTT.

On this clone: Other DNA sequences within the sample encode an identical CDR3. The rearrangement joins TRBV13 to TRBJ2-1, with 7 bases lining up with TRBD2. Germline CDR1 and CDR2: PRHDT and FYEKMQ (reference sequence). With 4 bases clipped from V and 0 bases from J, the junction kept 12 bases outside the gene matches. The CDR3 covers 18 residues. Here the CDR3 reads CASSSFRASGSSYNEQFF. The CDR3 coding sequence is TGTGCCAGCAGCTCCTTTAGGGCTAGCGGAAGCTCCTACAATGAGCAGTTCTTC.

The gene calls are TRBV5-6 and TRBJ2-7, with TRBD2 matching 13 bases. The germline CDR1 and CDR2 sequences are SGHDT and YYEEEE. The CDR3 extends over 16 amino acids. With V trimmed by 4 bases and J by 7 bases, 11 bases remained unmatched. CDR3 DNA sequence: TGTGCCAGCAGCAAGACTAGCGGGAGGATAATTACGGAGCAGTACTTC. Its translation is CASSKTSGRIITEQYF.

This CDR3 reads CASSQLQGNPYEQYF. Written as DNA, the CDR3 is TGCGCCAGCAGCCAGTTACAGGGGAACCCCTACGAGCAGTACTTC. The V and J genes are TRBV5-1 and TRBJ2-7, with TRBD1 matching 7 bases. The germline V gene encodes CDR1 SGHRS and CDR2 YFSETQ. The V segment lost 4 bases and the J segment 2 bases; nucleotides outside the gene matches: 9. CDR3 length: 15 residues.

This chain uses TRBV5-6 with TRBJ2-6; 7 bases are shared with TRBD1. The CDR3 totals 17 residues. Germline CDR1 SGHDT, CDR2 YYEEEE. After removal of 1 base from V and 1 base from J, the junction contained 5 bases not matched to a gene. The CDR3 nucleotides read TGTGCCAGCAGCTTGACAGGGGAAATATCTGGGGCCAACGTCCTGACTTTC. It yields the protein CASSLTGEISGANVLTF.